The 29 T cell receptor beta chains presented below share a single source sample, sequenced in a study of blood T cell repertoires in COVID-19. Generated by immunoSEQ multiplex PCR, the TCRdb table keeps only in-frame clones and is missing some. This sample has 220,000 or so clones; roughly nine tenths occur once, and the top ten carry 3% to 3.5%. The specimen was PBMCs or T cells enriched from blood (not recorded which). The receptors come from a woman aged 18-30 years in a cohort exposed to, infected with or recovered from COVID-19 (not recorded which).

This rearrangement joins TRBV11-3 to TRBJ2-1; 7 bases are shared with TRBD1. CDR3 length equals 13 residues. The germline gives CDR1 SGHNT, CDR2 YENEEA. V was pared by 0 bases and J by 15 bases, with 8 bases of the junction left unmatched. This CDR3 is CASSLDNRAGGFF. In DNA, the CDR3 is TGTGCCAGCAGCTTAGATAATAGGGCAGGGGGGTTCTTC.

The chain carries TRBV24-1 and TRBJ2-1; 13 bases are shared with TRBD2. The length of the CDR3 is 16 residues. Germline-derived CDR1 and CDR2 are KGHDR and SFDVKD. V lost 3 bases to trimming and J lost 4 bases; unmatched junction nucleotides: 2. The CDR3 nucleotides read TGTGCCACCAGTGATACGGGACTAGCGGGGTACAATGAGCAGTTCTTC. It encodes CATSDTGLAGYNEQFF.

The chain employs TRBV6-5 and TRBJ1-5; unclear D gene. V was cut by 5 bases and J by 4 bases, with 6 bases left in between. There are 12 residues in the CDR3. CDR1 is MNHEY and CDR2 is SVGAGI in the germline V gene. The DNA of the CDR3 is TGTGCCAGCAGTACTCTAAATCAGCCCCAGCATTTT. Its protein is CASSTLNQPQHF.

The V and J genes are TRBV6-5 and TRBJ1-5; perhaps TRBD1 as D (6 bases). Per germline, CDR1 MNHEY and CDR2 SVGAGI. The CDR3 is 15 residues long. V was cut by 5 bases and J by 2 bases, with 13 bases left in between. DNA of the CDR3: TGTGCCAGCAGTCCAGGGGTTGGGGGCAATCAGCCCCAGCATTTT. Translated: CASSPGVGGNQPQHF.

V is TRBV4-2 and J is TRBJ2-1; 7 nucleotides agree with TRBD2. Germline V lookup: CDR1 LGHNA, CDR2 YNFKEQ. The CDR3 is made up of 17 amino acids. With V trimmed by 3 bases and J by 5 bases, 13 bases remained unmatched. CDR3 region: CASSQKAGLVGDNEQFF. DNA for the CDR3: TGTGCCAGCAGCCAGAAGGCAGGACTAGTGGGAGACAATGAGCAGTTCTTC.

V is TRBV7-9 and J is TRBJ1-6; D gene unclear. This CDR3 has 14 residues. Germline V gene data show CDR1 as SEHNR and CDR2 as FQNEAQ (reference sequence). The V gene lost 2 bases and the J gene lost 7 bases, with 9 bases spanning the gap. CDR3 DNA: TGTGCCAGCAGCTTAATATCGGGGAATTCACCCCTCCACTTT. Its protein is CASSLISGNSPLHF.

The V call is TRBV19, the J call TRBJ1-5, with 7 bases aligning to TRBD1. The CDR3 length is 16 residues. The germline V gene has CDR1 LNHDA and CDR2 SQIVND (reference sequence). J gave up 0 bases and V 3 bases, and 5 bases lay outside the gene matches. As DNA, the CDR3 is TGTGCCAGTAGTATCCACACAGGGGCTAGCAATCAGCCCCAGCATTTT. Translated, it gives CASSIHTGASNQPQHF.

In this sample, this clone turned up a few times. The V call is TRBV10-1, the J call TRBJ1-4; no firm D call. Trimming stripped 7 bases from V and 7 bases from J, with 13 bases between. The germline gives CDR1 WNHNN, CDR2 SYGVQD (reference sequence). The CDR3 contains 13 residues. The CDR3 region is CASTPSPGEKLFF. The DNA for the CDR3 is TGCGCCAGCACCCCATCCCCGGGTGAAAAACTGTTTTTT.

V is TRBV7-6 and J is TRBJ1-5; D not certain. Germline-derived CDR1 and CDR2 are SGHVS and FNYEAQ. The length of the CDR3 is 15 residues. The V end lost 6 bases, the J end lost 2 bases, and 14 bases lay between the germline ends. The CDR3 DNA is TGTGCCAGCAGTTCCCTACCTGGAGGCAATCAGCCCCAGCATTTT. Its translation is CASSSLPGGNQPQHF.

The chain uses TRBV28 and TRBJ1-2; 7 bases fit TRBD1. The CDR3 runs 12 residues. Looked up from germline, CDR1 is MDHEN and CDR2 is SYDVKM. V gave up 5 bases and J gave up 6 bases; unmatched junction bases: 3. Here the CDR3 DNA reads TGTGCCAGCAGTGACAGGGAGGATGGCTACACCTTC. It codes for CASSDREDGYTF.

This chain connects TRBV4-1 to TRBJ2-1; D may be TRBD1 (5 bases). V lost 1 base to trimming and J lost 10 bases, with 11 bases between them. The germline CDR1 and CDR2 sequences are MGHRA and YSYEKL. The CDR3 is 13 residues long. Here the CDR3 DNA reads TGCGCCAGCAGCCAAGGACAGTTGTGGGAGCAGTTCTTC. This sequence encodes CASSQGQLWEQFF.

The chain couples TRBV27 to TRBJ1-4, with D maybe TRBD1 (6 bases). V was trimmed by 4 bases and J by 8 bases, leaving 17 bases between them. The CDR3 extends over 15 amino acids. Germline assignment: CDR1 MNHEY and CDR2 SMNVEV (reference sequence). For the CDR3, the DNA is TGTGCCAGCAGTTCCCACAGGGTGGGAAGCGAAAAACTGTTTTTT. It is translated as CASSSHRVGSEKLFF.

This chain connects TRBV11-2 to TRBJ1-3; no clear D. This CDR3 contains 15 residues. V lost 1 base to trimming and J lost 2 bases, with 9 bases between them. In germline, CDR1 is SGHAT, CDR2 FQNNGV. CDR3 sequence (DNA): TGTGCCAGCAGCTTAGGTGCCGGGACTGGAAACACCATATATTTT. This translates into CASSLGAGTGNTIYF.

The chain couples TRBV6-6 to TRBJ2-1; TRBD2 agrees at 7 bases. In germline, CDR1 is MNHNY, CDR2 SVGAGI (reference sequence). J gave up 2 bases and V 5 bases, and 6 bases lay outside the gene matches. This CDR3 contains 15 residues. The DNA for the CDR3 is TGTGCCAGCAGTCCCCTAGCGGCCGCCTACAATGAGCAGTTCTTC. Translating gives CASSPLAAAYNEQFF.

The chain combines TRBV28 with TRBJ1-4, with 9 bases that match TRBD1. The germline V gene has CDR1 MDHEN and CDR2 SYDVKM. This CDR3 is built from 15 residues. V shed 0 bases, J shed 10 bases, and the junction held 6 bases outside the gene matches. CDR3 DNA: TGTGCCAGCAGTTTATGGATCGGGACAGGGAGAAAACTGTTTTTT. It yields the protein CASSLWIGTGRKLFF.

The chain is built from TRBV9 and TRBJ1-2; tentative D call: TRBD1 (6 bases). The germline V gene encodes CDR1 SGDLS and CDR2 YYNGEE. V was shortened by 0 bases and J by 6 bases, with 9 bases between the two germline ends. The CDR3 is 13 amino acids. The CDR3 region has the DNA TGTGCCAGCAGCGTAGCCAGGGGCCATGGCTACACCTTC. This encodes CASSVARGHGYTF.

V gene TRBV20-1 combines with J gene TRBJ2-7, with 8 positions matching TRBD2. This CDR3 spans 14 amino acids. V was clipped by 3 bases and J by 6 bases; unmatched bases: 10. The germline V gene encodes CDR1 DFQATT and CDR2 SNEGSKA (reference sequence). In DNA, the CDR3 is TGCAGTGCTAGTTTTCGCGAGCGGGGGAGCGAGCAGTACTTC. This sequence encodes CSASFRERGSEQYF.

The chain joins TRBV2 to TRBJ2-7, with TRBD1 matching over 8 bases. Germline values: CDR1 SNHLY, CDR2 FYNNEI. V dropped 8 bases and J dropped 7; count of bases not matched to a gene: 13. The CDR3 covers 14 residues. Written as DNA, the CDR3 is TGTGCCAGCGTTTCCCCAGGGGGCTCGGGGGAGCAGTACTTC. It translates to CASVSPGGSGEQYF.

The chain couples TRBV6-5 to TRBJ2-1; 9 bases agree with TRBD2. The V segment lost 3 bases and the J segment 7 bases; nucleotides outside the gene matches: 7. CDR1 and CDR2 from the germline V gene are MNHEY and SVGAGI. The CDR3 contains 15 residues. The CDR3 DNA reads as TGTGCCAGCAGTTATCTGGGCGGGAGGGGTAATGAGCAGTTCTTC. It codes for CASSYLGGRGNEQFF.

This chain connects TRBV7-2 to TRBJ2-3; 10 nucleotides match TRBD2. V trimming: 6 bases; J trimming: 2 bases; junction bases outside the gene matches: 5. The CDR3 totals 15 residues. Germline V gene lookup returns CDR1 SGHTA and CDR2 FQGNSA. Here the CDR3 DNA reads TGTGCCAGCAGTTTACTAGCGGGACTCACAGATACGCAGTATTTT. It translates to CASSLLAGLTDTQYF. The variable domain in full, with the rest retrieved from reference TRBV7-2 and TRBJ2-3, is GAGVSQSPSNKVTEKGKDVELRCDPISGHTALYWYRQSLGQGLEFLIYFQGNSAPDKSGLPSDRFSAERTGGSVSTLTIQRTQQEDSAVYLCASSLLAGLTDTQYFGPGTRLTVL.

This rearrangement joins TRBV9 to TRBJ2-2; the match to TRBD1 covers 12 bases. The CDR3 has 18 residues. V lost 4 bases, J lost 3 bases, and 10 bases stayed unmatched. Germline CDR1 is SGDLS and CDR2 is YYNGEE. The CDR3 nucleotides read TGTGCCAGCAGCTACCGGGACAGGGGGCGACTGGACACCGGGGAGCTGTTTTTT. Protein product: CASSYRDRGRLDTGELFF.

The genes are TRBV25-1 and TRBJ2-1; 8 nucleotides agree with TRBD2. The germline gives CDR1 MGHDK, CDR2 SYGVNS. J was trimmed by 6 bases and V by 3 bases; bases with no gene match: 7. CDR3 length: 15 residues. For the CDR3, the DNA is TGTGCCAGCAGTGATAGAGCGGGGGAGAGCAATGAGCAGTTCTTC. It codes for CASSDRAGESNEQFF.

The gene calls are TRBV24-1 and TRBJ2-1; TRBD2 matches at 13 bases. The length of the CDR3 is 18 residues. Trimming removed 5 bases from V and 8 bases from J; junction bases left unmatched: 14. CDR1 KGHDR and CDR2 SFDVKD come from the germline V gene. CDR3 DNA sequence: TGTGCCACCAGTGGCGAACGGACTAGCGGGAGAAGCATCGATGAGCAGTTCTTC. Protein sequence: CATSGERTSGRSIDEQFF.

CDR3 sequence (DNA): TGTGCCAGCAGTTCCGGACAGGGTACAGATACGCAGTATTTT. Translation: CASSSGQGTDTQYF. The chain carries TRBV28 and TRBJ2-3, with 8 bases that match TRBD1. Trimming took 4 bases from V and 3 from J; bases not matched to a gene: 3. The germline V gene has CDR1 MDHEN and CDR2 SYDVKM. The CDR3 extends over 14 amino acids.

This sequence joins TRBV2 and TRBJ1-2; 8 nucleotides align to TRBD1. The CDR3 covers 15 residues. Losses at the gene ends were 1 base for V and 7 bases for J; bases not matched to a gene: 8. Germline assignment: CDR1 SNHLY and CDR2 FYNNEI. As DNA, the CDR3 is TGTGCCAGCAGTGAAGGACAGGGGTCGGCGGGTGGCTACACCTTC. This translates into CASSEGQGSAGGYTF.

The rearrangement joins TRBV15 to TRBJ1-2, with D possibly being TRBD1 (6 bases). In germline, CDR1 is LNHNV, CDR2 YYDKDF (reference sequence). V lost 5 bases, J lost 2 bases, and 15 bases lay in between. This CDR3 is built from 15 residues. CDR3 sequence reads: CATSRRTASNYGYTF. The CDR3 nucleotides read TGTGCCACCAGCCGTCGGACAGCATCGAACTATGGCTACACCTTC.

The chain links TRBV28 to TRBJ2-4; tentative D call: TRBD1 (6 bases). V was shortened by 5 bases and J by 2 bases, with 16 bases between the two germline ends. The CDR3 is 16 amino acids. CDR1 and CDR2 (germline): MDHEN, SYDVKM. The CDR3 is CASSPWTVQTKNIQYF. CDR3 coding DNA: TGTGCCAGCAGTCCCTGGACAGTTCAAACCAAAAACATTCAGTACTTC.

The rearrangement joins TRBV6-6 to TRBJ2-1, with TRBD2 identical over 9 bases. CDR3 length: 14 residues. The germline CDR1 and CDR2 sequences are MNHNY and SVGAGI (reference sequence). Trimming removed 8 bases from V and 6 bases from J; junction bases left unmatched: 8. CDR3 protein: CASSVAGAGNEQFF. For the CDR3, the DNA is TGTGCCAGCTCTGTAGCGGGAGCGGGCAATGAGCAGTTCTTC.

The chain recombines TRBV11-2 with TRBJ2-1; 10 positions match TRBD1. The germline V gene has CDR1 SGHAT and CDR2 FQNNGV. This CDR3 has 19 amino acids. Trimming took 3 bases from V and 0 from J; bases not matched to a gene: 11. CDR3 region: CASSFSTGGPVSSYNEQFF. CDR3 coding DNA: TGTGCCAGCAGCTTTTCGACAGGGGGCCCGGTCAGCTCCTACAATGAGCAGTTCTTC.